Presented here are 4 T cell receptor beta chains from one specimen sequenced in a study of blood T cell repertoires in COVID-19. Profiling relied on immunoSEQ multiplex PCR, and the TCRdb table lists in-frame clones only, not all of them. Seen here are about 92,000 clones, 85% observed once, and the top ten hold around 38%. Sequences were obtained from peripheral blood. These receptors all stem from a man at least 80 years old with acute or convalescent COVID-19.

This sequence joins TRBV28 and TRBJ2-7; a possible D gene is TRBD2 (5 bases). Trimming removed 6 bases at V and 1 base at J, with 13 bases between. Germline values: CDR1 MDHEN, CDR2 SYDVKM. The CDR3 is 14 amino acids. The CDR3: CASSPGGYSYEQYF. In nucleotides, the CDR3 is TGTGCCAGCAGCCCTGGCGGGTATTCCTACGAGCAGTACTTC.

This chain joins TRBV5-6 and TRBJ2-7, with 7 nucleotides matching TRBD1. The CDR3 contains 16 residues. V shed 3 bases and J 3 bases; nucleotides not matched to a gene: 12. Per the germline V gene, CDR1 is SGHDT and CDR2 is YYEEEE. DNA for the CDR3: TGTGCCAGCAGCTCCCCCCCGACAGGGATGTACTACGAGCAGTACTTC. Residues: CASSSPPTGMYYEQYF.

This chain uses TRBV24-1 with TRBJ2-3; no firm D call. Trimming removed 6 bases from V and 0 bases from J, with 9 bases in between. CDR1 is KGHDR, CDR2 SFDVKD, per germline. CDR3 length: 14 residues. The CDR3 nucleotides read TGTGCCACCAGTACCCCCTATAGCACAGATACGCAGTATTTT. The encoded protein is CATSTPYSTDTQYF.

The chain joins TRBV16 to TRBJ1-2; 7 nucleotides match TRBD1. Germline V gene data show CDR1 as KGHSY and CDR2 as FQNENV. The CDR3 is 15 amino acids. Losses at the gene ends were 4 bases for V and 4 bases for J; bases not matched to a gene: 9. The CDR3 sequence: CASSLHTGVSYGYTF. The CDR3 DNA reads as TGTGCCAGCAGCCTCCATACAGGGGTGAGCTATGGCTACACCTTC.